The source of this TCR beta chain is a study of blood T cells in healthy people across ages. No fewer than 5.5 micrograms of total RNA were isolated from every sample. This clonotype was seen a handful of times. The antigen is not known. The second PCR ran about 6 to 12 cycles with a sample-barcoded 5' primer and J-beta primers. TCRdb re-called the 5' RACE reads through MiXCR, storing one row per CDR3 protein. The sample consists of under 800,000 distinct CDR3 sequences, roughly 45% of them appearing once. The study's findings and limits: It was the long-lived donors that had more naive CD4+ cells and higher diversity than aged donors. It was held that the diversity estimates obtained from one million T cells were underestimates.

The sequencing input was blood. The source is a woman aged 55-70 years in good health.

CDR3 coding DNA: TGTGCCAGCAGCTTAGAGTCCGGGGGTGAGACCCAGTACTTC. Residues: CASSLESGGETQYF. The V call is TRBV7-9, the J call TRBJ2-4; perhaps TRBD2 as D (6 bases). Gene TRBJ2-5 matches the end of the DNA better, so the J call may be wrong. Looked up from germline, CDR1 is SEHNR and CDR2 is FQNEAQ (reference sequence). This CDR3 region has 14 residues.